This TCR beta chain was observed in a study of OX40 agonist ivuxolimab in advanced cancers. Overall study context: Prior therapy, whether anti-PD-1, anti-PD-L1 or anti-CTLA-4, was allowed, and 40% had some.

Using immunoSEQ multiplex PCR, the repertoire was profiled, and TCRdb retains in-frame clones only, with some absent. The data hold roughly 76,000 clones, with more than 85% observed a single time. This specimen consisted of CD4+ or CD8+ T cells sorted from blood, obtained in a trial of the OX40 agonist ivuxolimab. This TCR was sampled from an adult with an advanced solid tumor such as melanoma, head and neck, liver or kidney cancer.

For the CDR3, the DNA is TGTGCCAGCACTTCATGGGCAGGGCCCTACAATGAGCAGTTCTTC. Protein: CASTSWAGPYNEQFF. The chain carries TRBV27 and TRBJ2-1; tentatively, D is TRBD1 (5 bases). The CDR3 length is 15 residues. Per the germline V gene, CDR1 is MNHEY and CDR2 is SMNVEV (reference sequence). Trimming left V 7 bases short and J 2 bases short, with 15 bases between.